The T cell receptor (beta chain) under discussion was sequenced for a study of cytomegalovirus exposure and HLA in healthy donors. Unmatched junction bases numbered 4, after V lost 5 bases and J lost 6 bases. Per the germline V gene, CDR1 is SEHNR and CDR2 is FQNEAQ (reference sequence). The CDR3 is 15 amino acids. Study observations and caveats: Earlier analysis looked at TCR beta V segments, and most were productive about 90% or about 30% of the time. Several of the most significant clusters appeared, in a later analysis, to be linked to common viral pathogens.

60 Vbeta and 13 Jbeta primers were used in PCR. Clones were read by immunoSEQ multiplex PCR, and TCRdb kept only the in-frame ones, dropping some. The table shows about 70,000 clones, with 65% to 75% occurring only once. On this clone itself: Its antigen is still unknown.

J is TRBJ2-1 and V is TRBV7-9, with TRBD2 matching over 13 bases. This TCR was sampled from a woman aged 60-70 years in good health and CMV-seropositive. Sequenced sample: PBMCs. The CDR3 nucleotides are TGTGCCAGCAGCCTCGGGACTAGCGGGGCCAATGAGCAGTTCTTC. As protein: CASSLGTSGANEQFF.